These 10 T cell receptor beta chains originate from one sample sequenced in a study of cytomegalovirus exposure and HLA in healthy donors (dated by TCRdb to between 2016 and 2019). Library preparation employed the immunoSEQ multiplex PCR assay. Not all clones reach the TCRdb copy of this immuneACCESS table, which keeps in-frame sequences only. Checked studies attribute under half of the gap to unresolved V genes and leave the rest unexplained. A total of under 200,000 clones appear in this sample, roughly 90% of them only once. The ten most abundant clones make up 9% to 12% of the sample. The source material was PBMCs. The receptors were gathered from a woman between 18 and 30 years old in good health and CMV-seropositive.

This CDR3 reads CASSPREGQPQHF. The CDR3 DNA sequence: TGTGCCAGCAGTCCCAGGGAGGGACAGCCCCAGCATTTT. The chain couples TRBV6-4 to TRBJ1-5; D possibly corresponds to TRBD1 (5 bases). Germline V lookup: CDR1 MRHNA, CDR2 SNTAGT. This CDR3 is built from 13 residues. Trimming left V 5 bases short and J 7 bases short, with 12 bases between.

A few counts support this clone. This chain joins TRBV4-2 and TRBJ2-1; 14 bases are a match to TRBD2. Germline-derived CDR1 and CDR2 are LGHNA and YNFKEQ. V shed 1 base and J 7 bases; nucleotides not matched to a gene: 3. The CDR3 spans 16 residues. CDR3 amino acids: CASSQVGTSGRNEQFF. The CDR3 DNA follows: TGTGCCAGCAGCCAAGTTGGGACTAGCGGGAGAAATGAGCAGTTCTTC.

V gene TRBV21-1 combines with J gene TRBJ2-3; the DNA was not compared with TRBD2, the D call given in the table. TRBV21-1 is noted as a pseudogene. This CDR3 is built from 15 residues. The CDR3 spells CASSKGSLRTDTQYF. DNA for the CDR3: TGTGCCAGCAGCAAAGGAAGCCTACGCACAGATACGCAGTATTTT.

The rearrangement links TRBV14 to TRBJ2-7, with 8 bases fitting TRBD2. Losses at the gene ends were 1 base for V and 2 bases for J; bases not matched to a gene: 7. The CDR3 extends over 16 amino acids. Germline V lookup: CDR1 SGHDN, CDR2 FVKESK. CDR3 amino acids: CASSQAETGRAYEQYF. CDR3 nucleotide sequence: TGTGCCAGCAGCCAAGCCGAGACCGGGAGGGCCTACGAGCAGTACTTC.

The chain recombines TRBV10-2 with TRBJ2-7; D is perhaps TRBD1 (5 bases). The V and J ends lost 2 bases and 5 bases respectively, with 10 bases between them. CDR1 WSHSY and CDR2 SAAADI come from the germline V gene. CDR3 size: 13 residues. CDR3 region: CASSEGGADEQYF. CDR3 bases: TGCGCCAGCAGTGAGGGTGGGGCGGACGAGCAGTACTTC.

This rearrangement joins TRBV29-1 to TRBJ1-1, with D perhaps matching TRBD1 (6 bases). V lost 5 bases, J lost 5 bases, and 12 bases lay in between. This CDR3 has 12 amino acids. Germline V gene lookup returns CDR1 SQVTM and CDR2 ANQGSEA. Written as DNA, the CDR3 is TGCAGCGTTAAAGGGGGGGAAACTGAAGCTTTCTTT. This encodes CSVKGGETEAFF.

The chain couples TRBV7-8 to TRBJ2-4; D possibly corresponds to TRBD1 (6 bases). V lost 1 base and J 8 bases, leaving 15 bases between the germline ends. Germline V lookup: CDR1 SGHVS, CDR2 FQNEAQ. The CDR3 is 15 residues long. The CDR3 DNA follows: TGTGCCAGCAGCTTAGACAGGGCGGTCGGGTACATTCAGTACTTC. The encoded protein is CASSLDRAVGYIQYF. Based on the CDR3 plus reference TRBV7-8 and TRBJ2-4, the full variable domain is GAGVSQSPRYKVAKRGQDVALRCDPISGHVSLFWYQQALGQGPEFLTYFQNEAQLDKSGLPSDRFFAERPEGSVSTLKIQRTQQEDSAVYLCASSLDRAVGYIQYFGAGTRLSVL.

This chain uses TRBV7-2 with TRBJ2-3, with 9 nucleotides matching TRBD2. Germline trimming cut 5 bases from V and 8 bases from J; bases unmatched to any gene: 14. Germline CDR1 is SGHTA and CDR2 is FQGNSA. The CDR3 extends over 16 amino acids. CDR3 protein: CASSISGSTLGGTQYF. For the CDR3, the DNA is TGTGCCAGCAGCATTAGCGGGAGTACCCTTGGGGGTACGCAGTATTTT. The full variable domain, in which reference TRBV7-2 and TRBJ2-3 provide the parts outside the CDR3, is GAGVSQSPSNKVTEKGKDVELRCDPISGHTALYWYRQSLGQGLEFLIYFQGNSAPDKSGLPSDRFSAERTGGSVSTLTIQRTQQEDSAVYLCASSISGSTLGGTQYFGPGTRLTVL.

The rearrangement uses TRBV9 and TRBJ2-5, with 9 bases that match TRBD2. This CDR3 has 15 residues. Germline V CDR1 and CDR2: SGDLS, YYNGEE. V trimming: 6 bases; J trimming: 2 bases; junction bases outside the gene matches: 8. The chain's CDR3 is CASTGGRAGQETQYF. The CDR3 DNA follows: TGTGCCAGCACGGGCGGGAGGGCCGGTCAAGAGACCCAGTACTTC.

This clone was counted once. The chain has TRBV7-9 and TRBJ2-5; D remains unclear. Germline loops: CDR1 SEHNR, CDR2 FQNEAQ (reference sequence). Trimming took 7 bases from V and 4 from J, leaving 10 bases between them. The CDR3 totals 12 residues. The chain's CDR3 is CASTTAAETQYF. The CDR3 DNA reads TGTGCCAGCACCACGGCGGCAGAGACCCAGTACTTC.